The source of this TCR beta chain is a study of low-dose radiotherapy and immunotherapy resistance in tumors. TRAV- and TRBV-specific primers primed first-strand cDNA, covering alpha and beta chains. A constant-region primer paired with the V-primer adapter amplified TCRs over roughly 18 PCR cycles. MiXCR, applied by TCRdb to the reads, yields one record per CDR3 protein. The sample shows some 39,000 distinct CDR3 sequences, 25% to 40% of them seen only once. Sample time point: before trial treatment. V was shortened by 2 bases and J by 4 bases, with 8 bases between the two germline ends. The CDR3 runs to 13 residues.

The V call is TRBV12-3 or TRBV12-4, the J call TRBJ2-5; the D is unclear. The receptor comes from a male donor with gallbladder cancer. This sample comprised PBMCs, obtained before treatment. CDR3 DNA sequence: TGTGCCAGCAGTTTATTGCAAGCAGAGACCCAGTACTTC. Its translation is CASSLLQAETQYF.